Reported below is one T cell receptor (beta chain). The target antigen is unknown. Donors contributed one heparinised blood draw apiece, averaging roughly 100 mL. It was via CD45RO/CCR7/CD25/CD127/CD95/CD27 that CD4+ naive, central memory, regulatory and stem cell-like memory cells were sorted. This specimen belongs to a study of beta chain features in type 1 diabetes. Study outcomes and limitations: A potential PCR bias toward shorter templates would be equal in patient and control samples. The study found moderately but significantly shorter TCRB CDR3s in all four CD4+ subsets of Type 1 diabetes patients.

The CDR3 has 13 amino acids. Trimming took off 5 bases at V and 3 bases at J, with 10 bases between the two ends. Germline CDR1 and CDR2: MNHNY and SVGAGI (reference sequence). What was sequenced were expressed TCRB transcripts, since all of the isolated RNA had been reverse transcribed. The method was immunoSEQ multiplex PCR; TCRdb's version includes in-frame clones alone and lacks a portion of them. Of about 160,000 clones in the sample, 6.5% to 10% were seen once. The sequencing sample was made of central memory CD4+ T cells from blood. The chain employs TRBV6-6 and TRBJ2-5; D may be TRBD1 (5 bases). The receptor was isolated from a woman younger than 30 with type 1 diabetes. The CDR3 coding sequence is TGTGCCAGCAGTAGGGGCGGAAAAGAGACCCAGTACTTC. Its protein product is CASSRGGKETQYF.